These T cell receptor beta chains were read from a single sample in a study of response to subunit inactivated influenza vaccine. TCRdb re-called the RT-PCR reads with MiXCR, one entry per CDR3 protein. This sample has some 500,000 distinct CDR3 sequences, with 13% found just once. The sequences come from PBMCs from blood, collected more than 35 days after vaccination. The receptors derive from a man aged 50 to 59 who received an inactivated influenza vaccine. Both conserved end residues are part of each CDR3. A D gene is named only where the DNA matches it firmly. Clone sizes are given selectively: once, few, many, or a class where the clone is expanded.

TRBJ2-7 . TRBV5-6 few TGTGCCAGCACCACCCAGGGGCGGTCGTACGAGCAGTACTTC CASTTQGRSYEQYF
TRBJ2-5 TRBD2 TRBV5-1 many TGCGCCAGCAGCTCACCCACAGAAAAGCGGGGACGAGAGACCCAGTACTTC CASSSPTEKRGRETQYF
TRBJ2-2 . TRBV12-3/TRBV12-4 . TGTGCCAGCAGTTTAGCGCTTCCAGGCAACGGCGGGGAGCTGTTTTTT CASSLALPGNGGELFF
TRBJ2-1 TRBD2 TRBV12-3/TRBV12-4 few TGTGCCAGCAGTTTAGGGGGGGGTGGTGAGCAGTTCTTC CASSLGGGGEQFF
TRBJ2-7 TRBD1 TRBV14 few TGTGCCAGCAGCCACTGGGACAGCTCCTACGAGCAGTACTTC CASSHWDSSYEQYF
TRBJ2-7 . TRBV5-1 few TGCGCCAGCAGCTTGGAACGCCGTTCAGGACAGCAGTACTTC CASSLERRSGQQYF
TRBJ2-1 . TRBV20-1 many TGCAGTGCTAGGGGCATGGACTACCGAGGTGAGCAGTTCTTC CSARGMDYRGEQFF
TRBJ2-2 . TRBV5-1 . TGCGCCAGCAGAGAGGGGACGAACACCGGGGAGCTGTTTTTT CASREGTNTGELFF
TRBJ1-1 . TRBV6-2/TRBV6-3 . TGTGCCAGCAGTAGTGGCGGAATGAACACTGAAGCTTTCTTT CASSSGGMNTEAFF
TRBJ2-2 TRBD2 TRBV28 few TGTGCCAGCACCGGGGGGGGCAGGGGAACCGGGGAGCTGTTTTTT CASTGGGRGTGELFF
TRBJ2-1 . TRBV6-2/TRBV6-3 . TGTGCCAGCAGTCACGGGTGGCGAAATGAGCAGTTCTTC CASSHGWRNEQFF
TRBJ2-2 . TRBV20-1 many TGCAGTGCTAGAGATCGGCCGTCCGGGGAGCTGTTTTTT CSARDRPSGELFF
TRBJ2-1 TRBD1 TRBV11-2 . TGTGCCAGCAGGAGGACAGGGGTTAATGAGCAGTTCTTC CASRRTGVNEQFF
TRBJ2-5 . TRBV7-2 few TGTGCCAGCAGCTTAGTTTCGGGGGAGTGGGAGACCCAGTACTTC CASSLVSGEWETQYF
TRBJ1-4 . TRBV7-2 few TGTGCCAGCAGCCCAGACAGGTTTAATGAAAAACTGTTTTTT CASSPDRFNEKLFF
TRBJ2-3 . TRBV28 few TGTGCCAGCACTCAGACAGCCGCCCGCACAGATACGCAGTATTTT CASTQTAARTDTQYF
TRBJ1-5 . TRBV20-1 few TGCAGTGCTAGAGATTGGGATAGCAATCAGCCCCAGCATTTT CSARDWDSNQPQHF
TRBJ2-1 . TRBV24-1 . TGTGCCACCAGTGAGTCCGTCTACAATGAGCAGTTCTTC CATSESVYNEQFF
TRBJ2-2 . TRBV12-3/TRBV12-4 few TGTGCCAGCAGCACAGTGTTGAACACCGGGGAGCTGTTTTTT CASSTVLNTGELFF
TRBJ1-4 TRBD1 TRBV20-1 few TGCAGTGCCAAACAGGGGTTTAATGAAAAACTGTTTTTT CSAKQGFNEKLFF
TRBJ2-7 TRBD2 TRBV5-4 few TGTGCCAGCAGCTTGACGGGAGGTGGTTCGTACGAGCAGTACTTC CASSLTGGGSYEQYF
TRBJ2-1 . TRBV29-1 few TGCAGCGTTGCCCTGGGCGATGAGCAGTTCTTC CSVALGDEQFF
TRBJ1-2 . TRBV20-1 few TGCAGTGCTAGAGATGGGAATCGCGGCGGGGTCTATGGCTACACCTTC CSARDGNRGGVYGYTF
TRBJ2-5 . TRBV7-6 few TGTGCCTCCCAGGGTTGGGAACAAGAGACCCAGTACTTC CASQGWEQETQYF
TRBJ1-1 TRBD1 TRBV29-1 . TGCAGCGTTTCTCCAGGGGGGGTAGAAGCTTTCTTT CSVSPGGVEAFF
TRBJ2-3 . TRBV12-3/TRBV12-4 . TGTGCCAGCAGTTTTCTGGCTAGGATCACAGATACGCAGTATTTT CASSFLARITDTQYF
TRBJ2-5 . TRBV5-1 . TGCGCCAGCAGCTTGGCCCCACAAGAGACCCAGTACTTC CASSLAPQETQYF
TRBJ2-1 . TRBV29-1 many TGCAGCGTTGAAGCGAGCTCCTACAATGAGCAGTTCTTC CSVEASSYNEQFF
TRBJ2-5 TRBD2 TRBV20-1 . TGCAGTGCTAGAAGAAGACGACTAGCTCACATACAAGAGACCCAGTACTTC CSARRRRLAHIQETQYF
TRBJ2-1 . TRBV7-2 many TGTGCCAGCAGCCCCCCGGTGCCCACAAGGCTTTACTTC CASSPPVPTRLYF
TRBJ2-1 TRBD2 TRBV7-2 few TGTGCCAGCAGCTTATTATCTCTAGCGGTTTACAATGAGCAGTTCTTC CASSLLSLAVYNEQFF
TRBJ1-4 . TRBV15 . TGTGCCACCAGCAGAGATGGGGCCGAGAATGAAAAACTGTTTTTT CATSRDGAENEKLFF
TRBJ1-1 . TRBV29-1 many TGCAGCGTTGATTTAGGGGGAGCGGGCACTGAAGCTTTCTTT CSVDLGGAGTEAFF
TRBJ2-1 . TRBV29-1 . TGCAGCGCCAGAACCACAGGGAATCGTGAGCAGTTCTTC CSARTTGNREQFF
TRBJ1-1 . TRBV7-2 many TGTGCCAGCAGCTCTACATGGAACACTGAAGCTTTCTTT CASSSTWNTEAFF
TRBJ1-1 . TRBV29-1 . TGCAGCGTTGACCTCGGGACATCCAACACTGAAGCTTTCTTT CSVDLGTSNTEAFF
TRBJ2-7 TRBD2 TRBV20-1 . TGCAGTGCCCCACTACTAGCGGGGGGGGTCTACGAGCAGTACTTC CSAPLLAGGVYEQYF
TRBJ2-1 . TRBV27 many TGTGCCAGCAGCCTACAGGTAGTGAGGGGCAATGAGCAGTTCTTC CASSLQVVRGNEQFF
TRBJ1-2 . TRBV5-1 many TGCGCCAGCAGCCCCCACGAGGGAAGCGGCTACACCTTC CASSPHEGSGYTF
TRBJ2-3 TRBD1 TRBV6-1 few TGTGCCAGCAGTGAAGGTCGGGGACAGGGGTTAGATACGCAGTATTTT CASSEGRGQGLDTQYF
TRBJ2-3 TRBD2 TRBV14 . TGTGCCAGCAGCCCGGGACTAGAAATCGATACGCAGTATTTT CASSPGLEIDTQYF
TRBJ2-1 TRBD1 TRBV4-3 many TGCGCCAGCAGCCAAGCTAACAGGGGCCGGGCTGAGCAGTTCTTC CASSQANRGRAEQFF
TRBJ2-1 TRBD2 TRBV5-1 . TGCGCCAGCAGCTTGGGCGGGGGGGCTAGCAATGAGCAGTTCTTC CASSLGGGASNEQFF
TRBJ2-7 TRBD2 TRBV4-2 few TGTGCCAGCAGCCGAACGACTGGGCTAGCGGGAGGGCCAGGGGACGAGCAGTACTTC CASSRTTGLAGGPGDEQYF
TRBJ1-5 . TRBV20-1 . TGCAGTGCTCGACGGACACCAGATAGCAATCAGCCCCAGCATTTT CSARRTPDSNQPQHF
TRBJ1-5 . TRBV12-3/TRBV12-4 few TGTGCCAGCAGTTTCGCTCAGTCCAATCAGCCCCAGCATTTT CASSFAQSNQPQHF
TRBJ2-4 . TRBV5-1 few TGCGCCAGCAGCTCCCAGGAGGGAATTTACAAAAACATTCAGTACTTC CASSSQEGIYKNIQYF
TRBJ2-7 . TRBV4-3 many TGCGCCAGCAGCCAAGATCCCGGGTACTACGAGCAGTACTTC CASSQDPGYYEQYF
TRBJ2-7 TRBD2 TRBV5-1 . TGCGCCAGCAGCCCCTTGGTTGCGGGAGAGCTCGAGCAGTACTTC CASSPLVAGELEQYF
TRBJ1-6 . TRBV27 few TGTGCCAGCAGTTTTGTGGATAATTCACCCCTCCACTTT CASSFVDNSPLHF
TRBJ2-3 TRBD2 TRBV4-2 . TGTGCCAGCAGCCAACAGCGGGAGTTAGATACGCAGTATTTT CASSQQRELDTQYF